Following are 5 T cell receptor beta chains from one sample sequenced in a study of CXCR3-negative and CXCR3-positive naive CD8 T cells (dated by TCRdb to 2018 to 2020). Points the paper makes about the study in general: Compared with CXCR3-negative naive cells, CXCR3-positive naive cells had TRB CDR3s with higher hydrophobicity (lower Kidera factor 4), lower energy, and higher strength and volume indices.

These receptors have no identified antigens. The sequencer was a NextSeq 550. The Human TCR Profiling Kit (MiLaboratory) was used to prepare UMI-labeled 5' RACE TRB cDNA libraries. TCRdb reanalyzed the reads, keeping one entry per CDR3 protein sequence and omitting DNA. This specimen's table enumerates some 110,000 distinct CDR3 sequences. The ten largest clones capture 0.3% to 0.4% of the sample. Sequenced material: naive CXCR3+ CD8+ T cells from blood. What the cell subset or site label conveys for this sample: CD45RO-CCR7+CD27+CD95- naive CD8+ T cells expressing CXCR3 (TNR3+). The receptors come from a human donor in good health. Some clones in this sample may be carry-over from other donors' samples.

The chain's CDR3 is CSVLGLAEPYEQYF. The chain recombines TRBV29-1 with TRBJ2-7; with no DNA, the TCRdb D assignment of TRBD2 cannot be verified. This CDR3 is built from 14 residues. CDR1 and CDR2 from the germline V gene are SQVTM and ANQGSEA.

This chain links TRBV7-9 with TRBJ2-1; the TCRdb D gene call, TRBD2, has no DNA to confirm it. Germline V CDR1 and CDR2: SEHNR, FQNEAQ (reference sequence). This CDR3 contains 13 residues. CDR3 residues: CASSAGLSNEQFF.

The chain is built from TRBV4-1 and TRBJ2-2; TCRdb proposes TRBD2, but this gene call is untestable without DNA. Germline CDR1 MGHRA, CDR2 YSYEKL. The CDR3 totals 16 residues. CDR3 loop: CASSRNGPANTGELFF.

The rearrangement uses TRBV5-5 and TRBJ1-2; checking the TCRdb D call of TRBD1 is not possible without DNA. The CDR3 runs to 16 residues. Germline-derived CDR1 and CDR2 are SGHKS and YYEKEE (reference sequence). CDR3 sequence reads: CASSKSRPHNNYGYTF.

This chain links TRBV11-3 with TRBJ2-1; the D gene TCRdb calls, TRBD2, cannot be checked with no DNA. Germline V gene lookup returns CDR1 SGHNT and CDR2 YENEEA. The CDR3 runs 19 residues. The CDR3 spells CASSSPRGTSGTPGNEQFF.